One and the same sample provided the 26 T cell receptor beta chains below, sequenced in a study of control samples from healthy donors and cancer patients. TCRdb keeps only in-frame clones here, not all; method: immunoSEQ multiplex PCR. The repertoire holds approximately 50,000 clones, with around 94% as singletons. The sequencing input was PBMCs. These receptors all stem from a man under 40 with colorectal cancer.

J is TRBJ1-2 and V is TRBV24-1; possibly TRBD1 for D (6 bases). Trimming removed 9 bases at V and 8 bases at J, with 15 bases between. This CDR3 region has 12 residues. The V gene's germline CDR1 is KGHDR and CDR2 SFDVKD. The CDR3 nucleotides read TGTGCCACCCACGCGGGGGCAGGGGGCTACACCTTC. Protein: CATHAGAGGYTF.

CDR3 sequence (DNA): TGTGCCAGCAGCTTGGCAACCCCCTATGGCTACACCTTC. Translation: CASSLATPYGYTF. The chain employs TRBV7-9 and TRBJ1-2; the D is unclear. V was trimmed by 3 bases and J by 4 bases, leaving 9 bases between them. The germline V gene encodes CDR1 SEHNR and CDR2 FQNEAQ (reference sequence). There are 13 residues in the CDR3.

The gene calls are TRBV11-2 and TRBJ2-3; no definite D call. The CDR3 totals 14 residues. Trimming left V 2 bases short and J 2 bases short, with 8 bases between. Germline lookup yields CDR1 SGHAT and CDR2 FQNNGV. The CDR3 DNA is TGTGCCAGCAGCTTAAGTGCCAACACAGATACGCAGTATTTT. Protein product: CASSLSANTDTQYF.

The chain combines TRBV5-6 with TRBJ1-2; D perhaps matches TRBD1 (6 bases). V was pared by 2 bases and J by 2 bases, with 13 bases between. CDR3 length: 15 residues. Per germline, CDR1 SGHDT and CDR2 YYEEEE. The CDR3 DNA is TGTGCCAGCAGCTTTCAGGGGAGGCCAAACTATGGCTACACCTTC. Translating it yields CASSFQGRPNYGYTF.

The chain recombines TRBV12-5 with TRBJ1-3; TRBD1 aligns across 8 bases. The V segment lost 5 bases and the J segment 5 bases; nucleotides outside the gene matches: 2. The CDR3 totals 13 residues. Germline V CDR1 and CDR2: LGHNT, FRNRAP. The CDR3 region is CASGRTGRNTIYF. The CDR3 coding sequence is TGTGCTAGTGGTCGGACAGGGCGAAACACCATATATTTT.

This clone was observed once. The chain has TRBV19 and TRBJ1-3; tentative D call: TRBD1 (5 bases). V dropped 5 bases and J dropped 0 bases, with 11 bases sitting between them. Germline assignment: CDR1 LNHDA and CDR2 SQIVND (reference sequence). This CDR3 region has 15 residues. CDR3 coding DNA: TGTGCCAGTAGTCATACAGGTTCCTCTGGAAACACCATATATTTT. Residues: CASSHTGSSGNTIYF.

The V and J genes are TRBV19 and TRBJ1-1; 8 bases agree with TRBD1. V shed 7 bases, J shed 1 base, and the junction held 5 bases outside the gene matches. CDR1 and CDR2 from the germline V gene are LNHDA and SQIVND (reference sequence). CDR3 length: 14 residues. Here the CDR3 DNA reads TGTGCCAGTACCAGGGGGCTGGGGAACACTGAAGCTTTCTTT. It codes for CASTRGLGNTEAFF. Based on the CDR3 plus reference TRBV19 and TRBJ1-1, the full variable domain is DGGITQSPKYLFRKEGQNVTLSCEQNLNHDAMYWYRQDPGQGLRLIYYSQIVNDFQKGDIAEGYSVSREKKESFPLTVTSAQKNPTAFYLCASTRGLGNTEAFFGQGTRLTVV.

The chain recombines TRBV21-1 with TRBJ1-6; the DNA was not compared with TRBD1, the D call given in the table. TRBV21-1 is described as a pseudogene. The CDR3 has 19 residues. The CDR3, as DNA: TGTGCCAGCAGCAGAGGGGTCGACAGGGAATGTCGGGACGGTTCACCCCTCCACTTT. Amino acids: CASSRGVDRECRDGSPLHF.

DNA of the CDR3: TGTGCCAGCAGCTGGGAGGTTGAAGCTTTCTTT. Residues: CASSWEVEAFF. This chain connects TRBV7-6 to TRBJ1-1; D call uncertain. The germline V and J ends were trimmed by 4 bases and 7 bases, with 7 bases remaining between them. The CDR3 covers 11 residues. The germline gives CDR1 SGHVS, CDR2 FNYEAQ.

Only one count was recorded for this clone. V and J are TRBV11-2 and TRBJ1-6; D is unresolved. The germline V gene encodes CDR1 SGHAT and CDR2 FQNNGV. Trimming removed 0 bases at V and 0 bases at J, with 3 bases between. The CDR3 loop spans 15 amino acids. The CDR3 sequence: CASSLEVSYNSPLHF. The CDR3 nucleotides read TGTGCCAGCAGCTTAGAGGTCTCCTATAATTCACCCCTCCACTTT. The full variable domain, in which reference TRBV11-2 and TRBJ1-6 provide the parts outside the CDR3, is EAGVAQSPRYKIIEKRQSVAFWCNPISGHATLYWYQQILGQGPKLLIQFQNNGVVDDSQLPKDRFSAERLKGVDSTLKIQPAKLEDSAVYLCASSLEVSYNSPLHFGNGTRLTVT.

The V and J genes are TRBV2 and TRBJ1-4, with 7 bases fitting TRBD1. Germline CDR1 SNHLY, CDR2 FYNNEI. The CDR3 has 15 residues. Trimming cost V 6 bases and J 4 bases; bases outside gene matches: 8. The CDR3 DNA is TGTGCCAGCAGGACAGGACAGGAGATTAATGAAAAACTGTTTTTT. Its protein product is CASRTGQEINEKLFF.

J is TRBJ2-7 and V is TRBV12-3 or TRBV12-4, with 7 bases matching TRBD1. Unmatched junction bases numbered 4, after V lost 6 bases and J lost 2 bases. This CDR3 is built from 13 residues. The CDR3 bases are TGTGCCAGCAGCCCCGGGACAGCCTACGAGCAGTACTTC. Encoded protein: CASSPGTAYEQYF.

This chain joins TRBV7-9 and TRBJ2-3; 7 positions agree with TRBD2. The CDR3 contains 16 residues. Trimming removed 3 bases from V and 6 bases from J; junction bases left unmatched: 12. Germline values: CDR1 SEHNR, CDR2 FQNEAQ (reference sequence). CDR3 sequence: CASSFSTPAGDDTQYF. The CDR3 DNA reads as TGTGCCAGCAGCTTTTCAACACCTGCGGGGGACGATACGCAGTATTTT.

This clone was seen a single time. Different DNA sequences within this sample yield the same CDR3. The CDR3 spells CASSGGGQGAGTGELFF. CDR3 in DNA: TGTGCCAGCAGTGGGGGGGGACAGGGTGCGGGGACCGGGGAGCTGTTTTTT. The chain combines TRBV6-1 with TRBJ2-2; TRBD1 aligns across 9 bases. This CDR3 has 17 residues. Trimming cost V 4 bases and J 5 bases; bases outside gene matches: 11. CDR1 and CDR2 (germline): MNHNS, SASEGT.

The V call is TRBV24-1, the J call TRBJ1-5; no definite D call. Germline loops: CDR1 KGHDR, CDR2 SFDVKD. The CDR3 spans 12 residues. V gave up 5 bases and J gave up 0 bases, with 1 base separating them. In DNA form, the CDR3 reads TGTGCCACCAGTGGTAGCAATCAGCCCCAGCATTTT. Translated, it gives CATSGSNQPQHF.

V and J are TRBV6-2 or TRBV6-3 and TRBJ1-1; D is unclear. CDR3 length: 17 residues. Between the trimmed V and J ends, which lost 0 bases and 8 bases, there was a span of 22 bases. Germline V gene sequence: CDR1 MNHEY, CDR2 SVGEGT. CDR3: CASSYSILRLSRTEAFF. The CDR3 DNA reads as TGTGCCAGCAGTTACTCGATTTTGAGACTCAGTAGGACCGAAGCTTTCTTT.

The rearrangement links TRBV27 to TRBJ1-2; tentatively, D is TRBD1 (5 bases). Looked up from germline, CDR1 is MNHEY and CDR2 is SMNVEV (reference sequence). The CDR3 spans 15 residues. With 1 base removed from V and 5 bases from J, the gap between germline ends came to 14 bases. CDR3 loop: CASSLFGDGPYGYTF. As DNA, the CDR3 is TGTGCCAGCAGTTTATTTGGGGACGGTCCGTATGGCTACACCTTC.

The rearrangement links TRBV5-1 to TRBJ1-1; perhaps TRBD1 as D (5 bases). Germline-derived CDR1 and CDR2 are SGHRS and YFSETQ. CDR3 length: 15 residues. Trimming cost V 4 bases and J 0 bases, with 13 bases left between them. The CDR3 sequence: CASSGETAVNTEAFF. The CDR3 DNA follows: TGCGCCAGCAGCGGGGAGACAGCCGTGAACACTGAAGCTTTCTTT.

The chain couples TRBV6-1 to TRBJ2-5; TRBD1 might be the D (6 bases). This CDR3 comprises 12 residues. V lost 8 bases to trimming and J lost 3 bases, with 10 bases between them. CDR1 is MNHNS and CDR2 is SASEGT in the germline V gene. CDR3 sequence: CASSGAEETQYF. The CDR3 bases are TGTGCCAGCTCAGGGGCAGAAGAGACCCAGTACTTC.

The chain is built from TRBV29-1 and TRBJ1-2; D not resolved. This CDR3 contains 11 residues. The V gene lost 2 bases and the J gene lost 6 bases, with 7 bases spanning the gap. CDR1 and CDR2 from the germline V gene are SQVTM and ANQGSEA. In DNA form, the CDR3 reads TGCAGCGTTGAAATAAGGAATGGCTACACCTTC. Translating it yields CSVEIRNGYTF. The variable domain in full, completed from reference TRBV29-1 and TRBJ1-2, reads SAVISQKPSRDICQRGTSLTIQCQVDSQVTMMFWYRQQPGQSLTLIATANQGSEATYESGFVIDKFPISRPNLTFSTLTVSNMSPEDSSIYLCSVEIRNGYTFGSGTRLTVV.

This chain connects TRBV9 to TRBJ2-2; D possibly corresponds to TRBD1 (5 bases). The CDR3 has 14 residues. Between the trimmed V and J ends, which lost 0 bases and 8 bases, there was a span of 11 bases. Per the germline V gene, CDR1 is SGDLS and CDR2 is YYNGEE. The CDR3 region has the DNA TGTGCCAGCAGCGTAGGGGCAGGGCGAGGGGAGCTGTTTTTT. This codes for CASSVGAGRGELFF. Full variable domain (outside the CDR3, taken from reference TRBV9 and TRBJ2-2): DSGVTQTPKHLITATGQRVTLRCSPRSGDLSVYWYQQSLDQGLQFLIQYYNGEERAKGNILERFSAQQFPDLHSELNLSSLELGDSALYFCASSVGAGRGELFFGEGSRLTVL.

The V call is TRBV4-3, the J call TRBJ1-2, with D possibly being TRBD1 (6 bases). V lost 0 bases to trimming and J lost 4 bases, with 18 bases between them. CDR1 and CDR2 from the germline V gene are LGHNA and YSLEER. The CDR3 is 17 residues long. The CDR3 DNA reads as TGCGCCAGCAGCCAAGATTTGGGGGGCACACGACTCTATGGCTACACCTTC. The encoded protein is CASSQDLGGTRLYGYTF.

CDR3 DNA: TGTGCCAGCAGTGGGACAGGGGGGAACTATGGCTACACCTTC. Translation gives CASSGTGGNYGYTF. V is TRBV2 and J is TRBJ1-2, with 10 bases identical to TRBD1. The CDR3 loop spans 14 amino acids. Per germline, CDR1 SNHLY and CDR2 FYNNEI. Trimming cost V 4 bases and J 2 bases; bases outside gene matches: 1.

The CDR3 region is CATSREGADTGELFF. CDR3 DNA: TGTGCCACCAGCAGAGAAGGGGCGGACACCGGGGAGCTGTTTTTT. The gene calls are TRBV15 and TRBJ2-2; D perhaps matches TRBD1 (5 bases). Between the trimmed V and J ends, which lost 0 bases and 3 bases, there was a span of 8 bases. This CDR3 has 15 residues. The germline gives CDR1 LNHNV, CDR2 YYDKDF (reference sequence).

The chain joins TRBV5-1 to TRBJ1-6, with D perhaps TRBD1 (6 bases). CDR1 and CDR2 (germline): SGHRS, YFSETQ. V was clipped by 4 bases and J by 7 bases, with 15 bases between them. The CDR3 sequence is 15 residues long. Here the CDR3 DNA reads TGCGCCAGCAGCCTTACGGGACAACAAAATTCACCCCTCCACTTT. This translates into CASSLTGQQNSPLHF. Full variable domain (missing parts from reference TRBV5-1 and TRBJ1-6): KAGVTQTPRYLIKTRGQQVTLSCSPISGHRSVSWYQQTPGQGLQFLFEYFSETQRNKGNFPGRFSGRQFSNSRSEMNVSTLELGDSALYLCASSLTGQQNSPLHFGNGTRLTVT.

The CDR3 loop reads CSASPWDSGATGNTIYF. The DNA of the CDR3 is TGCAGTGCTAGTCCTTGGGACAGCGGAGCCACGGGAAACACCATATATTTT. The rearrangement links TRBV20-1 to TRBJ1-3, with TRBD1 matching 7 bases. The J segment lost 4 bases and the V segment lost 3 bases, leaving 15 bases of the junction unmatched. CDR1 and CDR2 from the germline V gene are DFQATT and SNEGSKA (reference sequence). This CDR3 spans 17 amino acids.